This entry lists 18 T cell receptor beta chains sequenced from one sample in a study of cytomegalovirus exposure and HLA in healthy donors. With 60 Vbeta and 13 Jbeta primers, the PCR was carried out. Using immunoSEQ multiplex PCR, the repertoire was profiled, and TCRdb retains in-frame clones only, with some absent. The sample table sets out over 150,000 clones. The specimen was PBMCs. The source of these receptors is a boy younger than 18 in good health and CMV-seronegative.

The chain carries TRBV30 and TRBJ2-3, with 13 bases matching TRBD2. V shed 5 bases, J shed 2 bases, and the junction held 4 bases outside the gene matches. The CDR3 length is 15 residues. Germline CDR1 GTSNPN, CDR2 SVGIG (reference sequence). CDR3 sequence: CAWRTSGGDTDTQYF. The CDR3 DNA reads as TGTGCCTGGCGGACTAGCGGGGGAGACACAGATACGCAGTATTTT.

The J gene is TRBJ2-3, the V gene TRBV30; weak D call: TRBD2 (8 bases). CDR1 and CDR2 from the germline V gene are GTSNPN and SVGIG (reference sequence). CDR3 length: 16 amino acids. V lost 4 bases to trimming and J lost 3 bases, with 20 bases between them. The CDR3 reads CAWNRGFGRGTDTQYF. Written as DNA, the CDR3 is TGTGCCTGGAACAGGGGTTTCGGGAGGGGAACAGATACGCAGTATTTT.

The chain recombines TRBV2 with TRBJ1-2; 7 bases match TRBD1. Germline V gives CDR1 SNHLY, CDR2 FYNNEI. Germline trimming cut 3 bases from V and 4 bases from J; bases unmatched to any gene: 14. There are 17 residues in the CDR3. CDR3 sequence reads: CASSEGDRTLSGYGYTF. In DNA form, the CDR3 reads TGTGCCAGCAGTGAGGGGGACAGAACCCTCTCGGGCTATGGCTACACCTTC.

The rearrangement joins TRBV7-6 to TRBJ2-3; D unclear. Germline V gene data show CDR1 as SGHVS and CDR2 as FNYEAQ. The CDR3 is 13 amino acids. V lost 5 bases and J 0 bases, leaving 6 bases between the germline ends. The CDR3 here is CASSLSSTDTQYF. The CDR3 DNA is TGTGCCAGCAGCCTCTCTAGCACAGATACGCAGTATTTT.

This chain connects TRBV9 to TRBJ1-2; weak D call: TRBD1 (6 bases). The CDR3 spans 13 residues. Germline V gene lookup returns CDR1 SGDLS and CDR2 YYNGEE. Deletions cut 0 bases from V and 6 bases from J, with 9 bases between. CDR3 DNA: TGTGCCAGCAGCGTAGGGGGGCGAGATGGCTACACCTTC. Translated, it gives CASSVGGRDGYTF. Variable domain in full (rest from reference TRBV9 and TRBJ1-2): DSGVTQTPKHLITATGQRVTLRCSPRSGDLSVYWYQQSLDQGLQFLIQYYNGEERAKGNILERFSAQQFPDLHSELNLSSLELGDSALYFCASSVGGRDGYTFGSGTRLTVV.

The rearrangement links TRBV19 to TRBJ1-1; D not certain. Trimming took 0 bases from V and 0 from J, leaving 5 bases between them. The CDR3 spans 14 residues. In germline, CDR1 is LNHDA, CDR2 SQIVND (reference sequence). DNA of the CDR3: TGTGCCAGTAGTATAGACCGAGTGAACACTGAAGCTTTCTTT. Translation gives CASSIDRVNTEAFF.

The J gene is TRBJ2-1, the V gene TRBV11-2; D perhaps matches TRBD2 (5 bases). The CDR3 extends over 13 amino acids. CDR1 SGHAT and CDR2 FQNNGV come from the germline V gene. Trimming removed 5 bases at V and 9 bases at J, with 14 bases between. The CDR3 here is CASSPLSVGEQFF. The CDR3 coding sequence is TGTGCCAGCAGCCCGCTTAGCGTCGGTGAGCAGTTCTTC.

The genes are TRBV29-1 and TRBJ2-3, with TRBD2 identical over 9 bases. The junction had 8 bases not matched to a gene; V was cut back by 0 bases and J by 4 bases. Germline V gene data show CDR1 as SQVTM and CDR2 as ANQGSEA. The CDR3 consists of 16 residues. The CDR3 nucleotides are TGCAGCGTTGAAGAGGGGGCGGGGGGGCGTCCAGATACGCAGTATTTT. It yields the protein CSVEEGAGGRPDTQYF.

The chain is built from TRBV4-1 and TRBJ2-7; D unclear. The ends were cut back, 1 base at V and 1 base at J, with 11 bases in the middle. CDR3 length equals 15 residues. Germline lookup yields CDR1 MGHRA and CDR2 YSYEKL. CDR3 sequence (DNA): TGCGCCAGCAGCCAAGTTTTTCTCGGGTCCTACGAGCAGTACTTC. Encoded protein: CASSQVFLGSYEQYF.

This chain's CDR3 is CASSLVAGSTDTQYF. The DNA for the CDR3 is TGTGCCAGCAGCTTAGTAGCAGGGTCCACAGATACGCAGTATTTT. This chain links TRBV5-6 with TRBJ2-3; maybe TRBD1 (5 bases). This CDR3 region has 15 residues. Germline CDR1 is SGHDT and CDR2 is YYEEEE. Between the trimmed V and J ends, which lost 2 bases and 2 bases, there was a span of 12 bases.

The chain uses TRBV7-9 and TRBJ2-3, with TRBD1 as a possible D gene (6 bases). V was cut by 1 base and J by 1 base, with 9 bases left in between. Germline CDR1 reads SEHNR; CDR2 reads FQNEAQ (reference sequence). The CDR3 is 15 amino acids. The CDR3 DNA reads as TGTGCCAGCAGCTTAGGGCGACAGGGCACAGATACGCAGTATTTT. Its translation: CASSLGRQGTDTQYF.

V gene TRBV14 combines with J gene TRBJ2-2; 8 positions match TRBD2. V gave up 4 bases and J gave up 6 bases; unmatched junction bases: 10. CDR1 and CDR2 (germline): SGHDN, FVKESK. The CDR3 contains 16 residues. The CDR3 protein is CASSPRKGLGPGELFF. DNA for the CDR3: TGTGCCAGCAGCCCTAGGAAGGGACTAGGGCCCGGGGAGCTGTTTTTT.

The V call is TRBV25-1, the J call TRBJ1-1; 9 positions match TRBD1. Germline CDR1 MGHDK, CDR2 SYGVNS. The ends lost 5 bases at V and 6 bases at J; junction bases unmatched: 16. This CDR3 is 17 amino acids long. This CDR3 is CASSYGTGTQWEAEAFF. In DNA, the CDR3 is TGTGCCAGCAGTTATGGGACAGGGACGCAGTGGGAGGCTGAAGCTTTCTTT.

This rearrangement joins TRBV5-1 to TRBJ2-7; TRBD1 matches at 11 bases. CDR3 length: 15 amino acids. Germline values: CDR1 SGHRS, CDR2 YFSETQ. V gave up 7 bases and J gave up 7 bases; unmatched junction bases: 13. CDR3 protein: CASDPGGQGAGEQYF. CDR3 coding DNA: TGCGCCAGCGATCCCGGTGGACAGGGGGCTGGGGAGCAGTACTTC.

CDR3 sequence reads: CASSVRTSAADTQYF. Here the CDR3 DNA reads TGTGCCAGCAGCGTGCGGACTAGCGCCGCAGATACGCAGTATTTT. The V gene is TRBV11-2, the J gene TRBJ2-3, with 9 positions matching TRBD2. Germline loops: CDR1 SGHAT, CDR2 FQNNGV. The length of the CDR3 is 15 residues. The ends lost 5 bases at V and 4 bases at J; junction bases unmatched: 7.

The chain employs TRBV7-3 and TRBJ2-1; 8 positions match TRBD2. This CDR3 has 18 amino acids. V shed 5 bases and J 4 bases; nucleotides not matched to a gene: 16. Germline CDR1 and CDR2: SGHTA and FQGTGA. The CDR3 is CASSPNTAGGPSYNEQFF. Written as DNA, the CDR3 is TGTGCCAGCAGCCCGAACACGGCGGGGGGACCGTCTTACAATGAGCAGTTCTTC.

V is TRBV7-2 and J is TRBJ1-6; possibly TRBD1 for D (5 bases). CDR3 length: 14 amino acids. Germline CDR1 SGHTA, CDR2 FQGNSA. Trimming cost V 3 bases and J 10 bases, with 13 bases left between them. The CDR3 nucleotides are TGTGCCAGCAGCTTCAGTTTGGAGGGGTCACCCCTCCACTTT. Residues: CASSFSLEGSPLHF.

The chain combines TRBV28 with TRBJ1-2, with D perhaps TRBD1 (6 bases). Germline values: CDR1 MDHEN, CDR2 SYDVKM. The CDR3 runs 14 residues. Deletions cut 6 bases from V and 4 bases from J, with 15 bases between. The CDR3 protein is CASSMTGWFYGYTF. The DNA for the CDR3 is TGTGCCAGCAGCATGACAGGATGGTTCTATGGCTACACCTTC.